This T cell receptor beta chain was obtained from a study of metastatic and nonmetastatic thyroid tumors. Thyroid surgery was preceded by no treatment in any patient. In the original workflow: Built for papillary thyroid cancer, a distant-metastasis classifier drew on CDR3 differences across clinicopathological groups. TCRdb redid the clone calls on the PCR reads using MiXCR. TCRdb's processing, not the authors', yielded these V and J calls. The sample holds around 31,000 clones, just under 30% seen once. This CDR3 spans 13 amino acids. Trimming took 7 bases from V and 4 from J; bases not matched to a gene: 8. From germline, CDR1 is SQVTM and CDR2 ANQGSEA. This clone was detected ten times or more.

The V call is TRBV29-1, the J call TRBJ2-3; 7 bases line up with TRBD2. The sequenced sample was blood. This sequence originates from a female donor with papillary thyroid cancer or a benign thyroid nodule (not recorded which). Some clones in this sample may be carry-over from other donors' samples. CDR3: CSGRGYSADTQYF. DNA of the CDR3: TGCAGCGGGCGGGGGTATAGCGCAGATACGCAGTATTTT.